The 18 T cell receptor beta chains given below trace back to one sample, sequenced in a study of blood T cells in healthy people across ages. Then a second PCR, running roughly 7 to 12 cycles, was carried out with a sample-barcoded 5' primer and a J-beta primer mix. Each CDR3 protein is one row after TCRdb ran MiXCR on the 5' RACE reads. Seen here are 650,000 to 700,000 distinct CDR3 sequences, about 32% observed once, and the top ten hold approximately 15%. The sample was blood. These receptors were collected from an elderly woman in good health.

This clonotype was counted only a few times. It may be a read error: a sequence one base away is much more abundant. The chain combines TRBV5-1 with TRBJ2-7; TRBD1 is a possible D gene (6 bases). From germline, CDR1 is SGHRS and CDR2 YFSETQ. Trimming took off 0 bases at V and 2 bases at J, with 12 bases between the two ends. This CDR3 comprises 15 residues. CDR3 residues: CASSLGGQNPYEQYF. The CDR3 nucleotides are TGCGCCAGCAGCTTGGGAGGACAGAATCCCTACGAGCAGTACTTC.

This clonotype was detected many times. The J gene is TRBJ2-5, the V gene TRBV3-1, with no clear D. Between the trimmed V and J ends, which lost 1 base and 5 bases, there was a span of 8 bases. The CDR3 contains 13 residues. Germline V gene sequence: CDR1 LGHDT, CDR2 YNNKEL (reference sequence). CDR3 coding DNA: TGTGCCAGCAGCCAAGGAAATCGGGAGACCCAGTACTTC. The encoded protein is CASSQGNRETQYF.

V and J are TRBV6-5 and TRBJ1-1; D uncertain. Germline lookup yields CDR1 MNHEY and CDR2 SVGAGI. The CDR3 contains 14 residues. V lost 4 bases to trimming and J lost 11 bases, with 20 bases between them. CDR3 region: CASSSGGIGQEAFF. The CDR3 coding sequence is TGTGCCAGCAGTTCTGGCGGTATTGGTCAGGAGGCTTTCTTT.

This clonotype was seen at least ten times. The genes are TRBV27 and TRBJ2-7; D is perhaps TRBD1 (5 bases). Trimming removed 2 bases from V and 7 bases from J, with 18 bases in between. The CDR3 extends over 15 amino acids. Per germline, CDR1 MNHEY and CDR2 SMNVEV (reference sequence). CDR3 residues: CASSLVMALPGEQYF. As DNA, the CDR3 is TGTGCCAGCAGTTTAGTTATGGCCTTACCAGGGGAGCAGTACTTC.

The chain carries TRBV5-1 and TRBJ2-3; 8 nucleotides align to TRBD1. Germline trimming cut 4 bases from V and 4 bases from J; bases unmatched to any gene: 8. Germline values: CDR1 SGHRS, CDR2 YFSETQ. The CDR3 extends over 15 amino acids. The chain's CDR3 is CASSLRQGSADTQYF. Written as DNA, the CDR3 is TGCGCCAGCAGCCTCCGACAGGGGAGTGCAGATACGCAGTATTTT.

The table lists this clonotype with many counts. This rearrangement joins TRBV6-1 to TRBJ2-7, with D perhaps matching TRBD2 (6 bases). Germline CDR1 is MNHNS and CDR2 is SASEGT. The CDR3 sequence is 14 residues long. V shed 8 bases and J shed 0 bases, with 14 bases lying between them. In DNA, the CDR3 is TGTGCCAGCCGATGGGGGGACTTCTCCTACGAGCAGTACTTC. This sequence encodes CASRWGDFSYEQYF.

This clonotype appeared a few times. The genes are TRBV6-1 and TRBJ2-1; 12 bases are shared with TRBD2. The CDR3 consists of 19 residues. Germline assignment: CDR1 MNHNS and CDR2 SASEGT. Trimming at V came to 6 bases and at J to 0 bases, leaving 12 bases not matched to a gene. The CDR3 spells CASSRGLAGISSSYNEQFF. The CDR3 DNA reads as TGTGCCAGCAGCCGCGGACTAGCGGGGATATCGAGCTCCTACAATGAGCAGTTCTTC.

Only a few counts were recorded for this clonotype. With a much larger clone just one base away, this may be a read error. This chain links TRBV6-5 with TRBJ1-2; D gene uncertain. Trimming removed 0 bases at V and 4 bases at J, with 9 bases between. Germline V gene lookup returns CDR1 MNHEY and CDR2 SVGAGI. The CDR3 extends over 14 amino acids. CDR3 sequence reads: CASSYSWASYGYTF. The DNA of the CDR3 is TGTGCCAGCAGTTACTCGTGGGCTTCCTATGGCTACACCTTC.

This clonotype was counted at least ten times. This chain joins TRBV28 and TRBJ2-7; D might be TRBD1 (6 bases). Between the trimmed V and J ends, which lost 5 bases and 2 bases, there was a span of 13 bases. This CDR3 has 14 amino acids. Germline-derived CDR1 and CDR2 are MDHEN and SYDVKM. In DNA form, the CDR3 reads TGTGCCAGCAGTGGTCTAGGGACACCCTACGAGCAGTACTTC. Its translation: CASSGLGTPYEQYF.

This clonotype has ten or more counts. V and J are TRBV5-1 and TRBJ2-1; 12 bases are shared with TRBD2. Per germline, CDR1 SGHRS and CDR2 YFSETQ. The V gene end was trimmed by 8 bases and the J gene end by 0 bases; junction bases not matched to a gene: 3. The CDR3 length is 15 residues. CDR3 sequence: CASRTSGTSYNEQFF. As DNA, the CDR3 is TGCGCCAGTAGGACTAGCGGGACCTCCTACAATGAGCAGTTCTTC. Full variable domain (remainder filled in from reference TRBV5-1 and TRBJ2-1): KAGVTQTPRYLIKTRGQQVTLSCSPISGHRSVSWYQQTPGQGLQFLFEYFSETQRNKGNFPGRFSGRQFSNSRSEMNVSTLELGDSALYLCASRTSGTSYNEQFFGPGTRLTVL.

In its sample, this clonotype was seen many times. V is TRBV5-6 and J is TRBJ2-7; D not certain. V lost 5 bases and J 2 bases, leaving 14 bases between the germline ends. There are 14 residues in the CDR3. Germline V gives CDR1 SGHDT, CDR2 YYEEEE. DNA of the CDR3: TGTGCCAGCAGTCGTCCCTCCCCCACCTACGAGCAGTACTTC. It yields the protein CASSRPSPTYEQYF.

This clonotype was observed many times. V and J are TRBV6-5 and TRBJ1-1; possible D gene TRBD1, 6 bases. The CDR3 contains 14 residues. The germline gives CDR1 MNHEY, CDR2 SVGAGI. Trimming removed 6 bases at V and 5 bases at J, with 16 bases between. This chain's CDR3 is CASRVQGSKTEAFF. CDR3 bases: TGTGCCAGCAGAGTACAGGGATCCAAGACTGAAGCTTTCTTT.

The table lists this clonotype with a few counts. This CDR3 reads CSARDQIDYGYTF. The DNA of the CDR3 is TGCAGTGCTAGAGATCAAATTGATTATGGCTACACCTTC. The V call is TRBV20-1, the J call TRBJ1-2; the D is unclear. The CDR3 contains 13 residues. Germline V gives CDR1 DFQATT, CDR2 SNEGSKA (reference sequence). Deletions cut 0 bases from V and 5 bases from J, with 10 bases between.

Turning to this clonotype: One base away lies a much larger clone, so this may be a sequencing read error. The chain uses TRBV11-2 and TRBJ2-7; no reliable D call. The CDR3 sequence is 12 residues long. Between the trimmed V and J ends, which lost 4 bases and 6 bases, there was a span of 10 bases. The germline V gene has CDR1 SGHAT and CDR2 FQNNGV. The CDR3 spells CASSSGRGEQYF. The DNA for the CDR3 is TGTGCCAGCAGCTCCGGGCGCGGCGAGCAGTACTTC.

This clonotype was recorded many times. This chain connects TRBV20-1 to TRBJ2-1; 10 positions agree with TRBD2. Germline V lookup: CDR1 DFQATT, CDR2 SNEGSKA (reference sequence). V gave up 6 bases and J gave up 0 bases; unmatched junction bases: 11. CDR3 length: 17 amino acids. The CDR3 loop is CSAPSVAGGPSYNEQFF. CDR3 sequence (DNA): TGCAGTGCCCCTTCGGTAGCGGGGGGTCCCTCCTACAATGAGCAGTTCTTC.

This clonotype appeared many times. The chain combines TRBV6-6 with TRBJ2-7, with a possible D match to TRBD2 (6 bases). V lost 7 bases, J lost 3 bases, and 13 bases lay in between. Germline-derived CDR1 and CDR2 are MNHNY and SVGAGI (reference sequence). The CDR3 length is 13 residues. The CDR3 sequence: CASTPPGDYEQYF. CDR3 nucleotides: TGTGCCAGCACCCCCCCGGGGGACTACGAGCAGTACTTC.

This clonotype was picked up many times. This chain uses TRBV5-5 with TRBJ2-1; TRBD2 is a possible D gene (7 bases). V was pared by 4 bases and J by 0 bases, with 14 bases between. Germline CDR1 SGHKS, CDR2 YYEKEE (reference sequence). This CDR3 region has 16 residues. This CDR3 reads CASSDDRTSSYNEQFF. The CDR3, as DNA: TGTGCCAGCAGCGACGACAGGACTAGCTCCTACAATGAGCAGTTCTTC.

This clonotype was picked up a small number of times. The chain joins TRBV5-4 to TRBJ1-1; 7 nucleotides align to TRBD1. CDR3 size: 14 residues. The V gene end was trimmed by 5 bases and the J gene end by 1 base; junction bases not matched to a gene: 5. The germline gives CDR1 SGHNT, CDR2 YYREEE (reference sequence). CDR3 sequence: CASRPGGRNTEAFF. In DNA form, the CDR3 reads TGTGCCAGCAGACCAGGGGGGAGGAACACTGAAGCTTTCTTT.